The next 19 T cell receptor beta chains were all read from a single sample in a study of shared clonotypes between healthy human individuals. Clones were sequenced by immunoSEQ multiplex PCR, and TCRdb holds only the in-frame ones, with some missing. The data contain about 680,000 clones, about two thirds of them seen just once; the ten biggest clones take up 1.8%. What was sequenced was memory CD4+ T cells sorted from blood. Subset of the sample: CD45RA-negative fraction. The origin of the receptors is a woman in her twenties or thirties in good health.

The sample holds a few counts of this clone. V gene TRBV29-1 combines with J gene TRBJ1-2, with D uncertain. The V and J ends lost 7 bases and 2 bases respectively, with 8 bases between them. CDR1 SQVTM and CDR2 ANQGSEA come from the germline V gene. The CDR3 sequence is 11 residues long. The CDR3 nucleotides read TGCAGCGCCCGCGACAACTATGGCTACACCTTC. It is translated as CSARDNYGYTF. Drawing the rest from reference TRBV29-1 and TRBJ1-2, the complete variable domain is SAVISQKPSRDICQRGTSLTIQCQVDSQVTMMFWYRQQPGQSLTLIATANQGSEATYESGFVIDKFPISRPNLTFSTLTVSNMSPEDSSIYLCSARDNYGYTFGSGTRLTVV.

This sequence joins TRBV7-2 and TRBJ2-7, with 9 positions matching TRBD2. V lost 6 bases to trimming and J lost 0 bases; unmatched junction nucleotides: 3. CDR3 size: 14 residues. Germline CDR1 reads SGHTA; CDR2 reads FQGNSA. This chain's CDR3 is CASRLSGSSYEQYF. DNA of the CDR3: TGTGCCAGCAGACTTAGCGGGAGCTCCTACGAGCAGTACTTC.

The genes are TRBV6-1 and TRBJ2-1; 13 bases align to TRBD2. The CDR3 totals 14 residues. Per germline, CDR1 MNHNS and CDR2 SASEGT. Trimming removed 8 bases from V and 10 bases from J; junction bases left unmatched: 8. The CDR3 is CASLGLAGADEQFF. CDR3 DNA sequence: TGTGCCAGCCTTGGACTAGCGGGAGCCGACGAGCAGTTCTTC.

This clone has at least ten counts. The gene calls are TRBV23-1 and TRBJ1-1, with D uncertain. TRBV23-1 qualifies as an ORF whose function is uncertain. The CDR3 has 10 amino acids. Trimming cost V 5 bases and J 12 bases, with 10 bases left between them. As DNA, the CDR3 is TGCGCCAGCAGTTTCGAATTGACTTTCTTT. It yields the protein CASSFELTFF.

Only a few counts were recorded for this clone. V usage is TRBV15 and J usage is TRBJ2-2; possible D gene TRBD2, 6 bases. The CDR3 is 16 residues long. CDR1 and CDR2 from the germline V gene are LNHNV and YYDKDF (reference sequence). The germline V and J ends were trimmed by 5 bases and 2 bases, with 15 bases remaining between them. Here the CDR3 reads CATSGRLVLNTGELFF. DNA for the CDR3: TGTGCCACCAGCGGACGACTAGTACTTAACACCGGGGAGCTGTTTTTT. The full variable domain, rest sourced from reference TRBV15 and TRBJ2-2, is DAMVIQNPRYQVTQFGKPVTLSCSQTLNHNVMYWYQQKSSQAPKLLFHYYDKDFNNEADTPDNFQSRRPNTSFCFLDIRSPGLGDTAMYLCATSGRLVLNTGELFFGEGSRLTVL.

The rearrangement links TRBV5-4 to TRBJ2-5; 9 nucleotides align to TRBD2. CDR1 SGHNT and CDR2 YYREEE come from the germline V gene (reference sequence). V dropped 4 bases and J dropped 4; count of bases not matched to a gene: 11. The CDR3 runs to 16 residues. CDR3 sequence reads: CASSRKTSGEGETQYF. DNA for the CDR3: TGTGCCAGCAGCCGAAAGACTAGCGGAGAGGGAGAGACCCAGTACTTC. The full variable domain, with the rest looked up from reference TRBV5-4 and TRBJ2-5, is ETGVTQSPTHLIKTRGQQVTLRCSSQSGHNTVSWYQQALGQGPQFIFQYYREEENGRGNFPPRFSGLQFPNYSSELNVNALELDDSALYLCASSRKTSGEGETQYFGPGTRLLVL.

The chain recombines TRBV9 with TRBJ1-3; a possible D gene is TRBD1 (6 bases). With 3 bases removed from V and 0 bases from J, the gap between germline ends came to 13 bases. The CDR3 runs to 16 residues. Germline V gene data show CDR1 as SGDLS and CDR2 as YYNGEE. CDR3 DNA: TGTGCCAGCAGCGGCCGGGGGGCCTACTCTGGAAACACCATATATTTT. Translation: CASSGRGAYSGNTIYF. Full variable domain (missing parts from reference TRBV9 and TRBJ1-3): DSGVTQTPKHLITATGQRVTLRCSPRSGDLSVYWYQQSLDQGLQFLIQYYNGEERAKGNILERFSAQQFPDLHSELNLSSLELGDSALYFCASSGRGAYSGNTIYFGEGSWLTVV.

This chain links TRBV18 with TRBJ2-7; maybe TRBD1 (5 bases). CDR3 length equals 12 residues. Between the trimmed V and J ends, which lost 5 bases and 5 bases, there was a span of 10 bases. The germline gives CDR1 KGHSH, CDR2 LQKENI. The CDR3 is CASSTQVNEQYF. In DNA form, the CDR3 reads TGTGCCAGCTCAACACAGGTGAACGAGCAGTACTTC.

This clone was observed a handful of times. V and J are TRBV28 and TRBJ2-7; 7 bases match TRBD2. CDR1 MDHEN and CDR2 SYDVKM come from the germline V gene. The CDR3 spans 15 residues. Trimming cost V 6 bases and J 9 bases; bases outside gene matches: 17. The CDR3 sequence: CASSPGGTIHGVQYF. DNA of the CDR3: TGTGCCAGCAGCCCCGGGGGGACCATCCATGGGGTGCAGTACTTC.

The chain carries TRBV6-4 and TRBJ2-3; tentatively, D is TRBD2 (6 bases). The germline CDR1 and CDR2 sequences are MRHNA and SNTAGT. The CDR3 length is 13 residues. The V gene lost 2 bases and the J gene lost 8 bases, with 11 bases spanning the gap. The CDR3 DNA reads TGTGCCAGCAGTGACCGACCCGGGGGTACGCAGTATTTT. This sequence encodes CASSDRPGGTQYF.

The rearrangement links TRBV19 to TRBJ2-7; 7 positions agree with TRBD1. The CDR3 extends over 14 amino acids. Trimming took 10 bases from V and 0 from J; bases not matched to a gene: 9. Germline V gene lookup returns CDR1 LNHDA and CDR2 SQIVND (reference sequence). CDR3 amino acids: CATSDRYLSYEQYF. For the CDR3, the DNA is TGTGCCACTTCGGACAGGTACCTCTCCTACGAGCAGTACTTC.

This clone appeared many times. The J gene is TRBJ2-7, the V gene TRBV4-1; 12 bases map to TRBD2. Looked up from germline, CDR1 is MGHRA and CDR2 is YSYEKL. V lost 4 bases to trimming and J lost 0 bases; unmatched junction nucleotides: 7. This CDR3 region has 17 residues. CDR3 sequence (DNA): TGCGCCAGCAGCCGGGGACTAGCGGGCCCGAGCTCCTACGAGCAGTACTTC. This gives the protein CASSRGLAGPSSYEQYF.

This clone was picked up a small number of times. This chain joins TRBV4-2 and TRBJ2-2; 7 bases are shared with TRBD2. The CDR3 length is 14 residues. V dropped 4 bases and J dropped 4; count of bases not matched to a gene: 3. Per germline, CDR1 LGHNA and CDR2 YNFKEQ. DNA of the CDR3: TGTGCCAGCAGCCGGGAGCGGGGCACCGGGGAGCTGTTTTTT. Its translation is CASSRERGTGELFF.

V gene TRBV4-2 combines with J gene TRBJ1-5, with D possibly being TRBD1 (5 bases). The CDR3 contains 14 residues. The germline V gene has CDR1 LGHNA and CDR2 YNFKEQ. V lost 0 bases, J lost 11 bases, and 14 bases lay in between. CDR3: CASSQDTGGGAQHF. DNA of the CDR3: TGTGCCAGCAGCCAAGATACAGGTGGAGGGGCCCAGCATTTT.

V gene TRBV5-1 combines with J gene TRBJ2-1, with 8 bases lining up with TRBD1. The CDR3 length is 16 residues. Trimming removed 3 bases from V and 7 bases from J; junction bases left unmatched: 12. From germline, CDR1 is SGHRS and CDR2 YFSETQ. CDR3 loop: CASSSTPDRVKNEQFF. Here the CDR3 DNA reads TGCGCCAGCAGCTCGACCCCGGACAGGGTAAAGAATGAGCAGTTCTTC.

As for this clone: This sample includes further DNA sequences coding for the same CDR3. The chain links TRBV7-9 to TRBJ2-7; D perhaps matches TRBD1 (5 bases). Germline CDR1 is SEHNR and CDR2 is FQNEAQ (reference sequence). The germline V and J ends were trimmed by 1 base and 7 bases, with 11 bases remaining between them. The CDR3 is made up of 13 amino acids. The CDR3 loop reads CASSLVGPGEQYF. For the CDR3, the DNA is TGTGCCAGCAGCTTAGTGGGGCCCGGGGAGCAGTACTTC.

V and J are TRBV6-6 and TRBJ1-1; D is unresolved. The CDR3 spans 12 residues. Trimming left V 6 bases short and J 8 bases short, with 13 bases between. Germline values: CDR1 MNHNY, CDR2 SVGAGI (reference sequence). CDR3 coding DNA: TGTGCCAGCAGCAAAGGGCCGGGGGAAGCTTTCTTT. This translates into CASSKGPGEAFF.

This CDR3 is CASETSGSYEQYF. Here the CDR3 DNA reads TGTGCCAGCGAAACTAGCGGGAGCTACGAGCAGTACTTC. V gene TRBV2 combines with J gene TRBJ2-7; 11 nucleotides match TRBD2. CDR1 is SNHLY and CDR2 is FYNNEI in the germline V gene. Trimming took 8 bases from V and 3 from J; bases not matched to a gene: 3. The CDR3 totals 13 residues.

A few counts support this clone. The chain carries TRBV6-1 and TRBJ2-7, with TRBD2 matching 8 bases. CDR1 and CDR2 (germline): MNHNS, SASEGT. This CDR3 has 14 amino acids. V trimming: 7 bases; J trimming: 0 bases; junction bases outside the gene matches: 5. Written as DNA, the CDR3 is TGTGCCAGCAAGGGTAGCGGGATCTCCTACGAGCAGTACTTC. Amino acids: CASKGSGISYEQYF.